This passage covers 6 T cell receptor beta chains from one sample sequenced in a study of shared clonotypes between healthy human individuals. The repertoire was sequenced with immunoSEQ multiplex PCR; TCRdb's copy has only in-frame clones and lacks some. The sample lists about 2 million clones; 95% were seen once. Input material: naive CD4+ T cells sorted from blood. Subset here: CD45RA+ positively selected. These receptors all stem from a man aged 18-30 years in good health.

This rearrangement joins TRBV9 to TRBJ2-1, with 13 bases lining up with TRBD2. In germline, CDR1 is SGDLS, CDR2 YYNGEE. The CDR3 length is 17 residues. V shed 3 bases, J shed 2 bases, and the junction held 5 bases outside the gene matches. CDR3 sequence (DNA): TGTGCCAGCAGCGGAAGACTAGCGGGAGGCCCCTACAATGAGCAGTTCTTC. This gives the protein CASSGRLAGGPYNEQFF. Based on the CDR3 plus reference TRBV9 and TRBJ2-1, the full variable domain is DSGVTQTPKHLITATGQRVTLRCSPRSGDLSVYWYQQSLDQGLQFLIQYYNGEERAKGNILERFSAQQFPDLHSELNLSSLELGDSALYFCASSGRLAGGPYNEQFFGPGTRLTVL.

The chain links TRBV7-3 to TRBJ2-1; 7 bases line up with TRBD2. Germline loops: CDR1 SGHTA, CDR2 FQGTGA. The J segment lost 1 base and the V segment lost 5 bases, leaving 2 bases of the junction unmatched. This CDR3 comprises 14 residues. The CDR3 reads CASSAGGSYNEQFF. CDR3 DNA sequence: TGTGCCAGCAGCGCCGGGGGGTCCTACAATGAGCAGTTCTTC.

The chain carries TRBV7-2 and TRBJ2-7; D remains ambiguous. The CDR3 sequence is 16 residues long. Germline values: CDR1 SGHTA, CDR2 FQGNSA. Trimming removed 1 base at V and 3 bases at J, with 16 bases between. The CDR3 region is CASSLGVQSLGYEQYF. The CDR3 bases are TGTGCCAGCAGCTTAGGAGTACAGAGCCTAGGCTACGAGCAGTACTTC.

About this clone: Other DNA variants within this sample encode the same CDR3. The CDR3 region is CASSPGTGGTYEQYF. The DNA for the CDR3 is TGTGCCAGCTCACCCGGTACAGGGGGCACCTACGAGCAGTACTTC. The rearrangement links TRBV18 to TRBJ2-7; 9 bases align to TRBD1. V was pared by 3 bases and J by 2 bases, with 5 bases of the junction left unmatched. The CDR3 is 15 amino acids. The germline CDR1 and CDR2 sequences are KGHSH and LQKENI.

This sequence joins TRBV18 and TRBJ1-1, with 7 bases that match TRBD1. CDR1 and CDR2 from the germline V gene are KGHSH and LQKENI. V dropped 0 bases and J dropped 5; count of bases not matched to a gene: 3. This CDR3 has 14 amino acids. CDR3 DNA: TGTGCCAGCTCACCACCAGGGGGCCGTACTGAAGCTTTCTTT. This gives the protein CASSPPGGRTEAFF.

Concerning this clone: The same CDR3 is also encoded by other DNA sequences in this sample. J is TRBJ2-1 and V is TRBV5-1, with a tentative D call TRBD2 (6 bases). The CDR3 loop spans 13 amino acids. Trimming cost V 2 bases and J 7 bases, with 10 bases left between them. Germline CDR1 is SGHRS and CDR2 is YFSETQ. CDR3 sequence reads: CASSFGGGNEQFF. As DNA, the CDR3 is TGCGCCAGCAGCTTTGGGGGAGGTAATGAGCAGTTCTTC.